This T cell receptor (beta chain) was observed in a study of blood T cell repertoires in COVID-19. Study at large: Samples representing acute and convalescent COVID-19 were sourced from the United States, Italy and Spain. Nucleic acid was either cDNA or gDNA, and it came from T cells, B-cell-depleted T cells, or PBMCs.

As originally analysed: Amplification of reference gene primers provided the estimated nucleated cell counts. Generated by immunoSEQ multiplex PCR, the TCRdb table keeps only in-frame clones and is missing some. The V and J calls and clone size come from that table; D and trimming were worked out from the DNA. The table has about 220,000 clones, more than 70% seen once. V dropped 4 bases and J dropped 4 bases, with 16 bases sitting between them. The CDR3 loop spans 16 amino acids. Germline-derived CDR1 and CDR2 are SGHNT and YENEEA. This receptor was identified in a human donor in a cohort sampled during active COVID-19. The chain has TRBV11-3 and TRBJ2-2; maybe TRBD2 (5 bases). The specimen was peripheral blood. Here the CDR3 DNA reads TGTGCCAGCAGCTGGGAGACTGGCCGTGCCACCGGGGAGCTGTTTTTT. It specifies CASSWETGRATGELFF.